The 14 T cell receptor beta chains below come from one sample, sequenced in a study of blood T cell repertoires in COVID-19. Sequencing used immunoSEQ multiplex PCR; TCRdb keeps in-frame clones, though not all of them. The top ten hold roughly 2.3% of the sample, which has roughly 160,000 clones, under 95% seen once. Sequences were obtained from peripheral blood. These receptors were collected from a man aged 18 to 30 with acute or convalescent COVID-19.

The V gene is TRBV9, the J gene TRBJ2-7, with 13 bases lining up with TRBD2. Germline V lookup: CDR1 SGDLS, CDR2 YYNGEE. This CDR3 has 16 amino acids. Trimming took 1 base from V and 0 from J; bases not matched to a gene: 1. The CDR3 spells CASSVTSGGASYEQYF. In DNA, the CDR3 is TGTGCCAGCAGCGTAACTAGCGGGGGGGCCTCCTACGAGCAGTACTTC.

The CDR3 sequence: CASSLDGRVNEKLFF. CDR3 in DNA: TGTGCCAGCAGCTTAGATGGGAGAGTTAATGAAAAACTGTTTTTT. The chain links TRBV11-2 to TRBJ1-4; D not resolved. The CDR3 is 15 amino acids. Trimming took off 0 bases at V and 4 bases at J, with 9 bases between the two ends. Germline CDR1 SGHAT, CDR2 FQNNGV. Full variable domain (remainder filled in from reference TRBV11-2 and TRBJ1-4): EAGVAQSPRYKIIEKRQSVAFWCNPISGHATLYWYQQILGQGPKLLIQFQNNGVVDDSQLPKDRFSAERLKGVDSTLKIQPAKLEDSAVYLCASSLDGRVNEKLFFGSGTQLSVL.

The chain couples TRBV6-2 or TRBV6-3 to TRBJ2-4; 11 bases fit TRBD1. V was pared by 5 bases and J by 0 bases, with 15 bases of the junction left unmatched. The CDR3 extends over 20 amino acids. Germline lookup yields CDR1 MNHEY and CDR2 SVGEGT. As DNA, the CDR3 is TGTGCCAGCAGTACTCCTGCGGGACAGGGGGGGAACCTAGCCAAAAACATTCAGTACTTC. As protein: CASSTPAGQGGNLAKNIQYF.

Remarks on this clone: One end of the junction is discordant with germline, which a read error may explain. The rearrangement links TRBV5-1 to TRBJ1-1; 10 bases map to TRBD1. Per the germline V gene, CDR1 is SGHRS and CDR2 is YFSETQ. The CDR3 contains 14 residues. DNA of the CDR3: TGCGCCAGCGGCTTCGGACAGGGGGTACCCGAAGCTTTCTTT. Translating it yields CASGFGQGVPEAFF.

The chain combines TRBV7-9 with TRBJ2-7, with D possibly being TRBD1 (6 bases). The germline V gene encodes CDR1 SEHNR and CDR2 FQNEAQ (reference sequence). Trimming took off 3 bases at V and 3 bases at J, with 15 bases between the two ends. The CDR3 covers 15 residues. The CDR3 sequence: CASSFSSRDNYEQYF. The DNA for the CDR3 is TGTGCCAGCAGCTTTTCATCCCGGGACAACTACGAGCAGTACTTC.

The chain combines TRBV24-1 with TRBJ2-1; weak D call: TRBD2 (5 bases). The CDR3 totals 12 residues. Trimming took off 3 bases at V and 7 bases at J, with 6 bases between the two ends. The V gene's germline CDR1 is KGHDR and CDR2 SFDVKD. Here the CDR3 reads CATSDAGNEQFF. As DNA, the CDR3 is TGTGCCACCAGTGATGCGGGTAATGAGCAGTTCTTC.

The rearrangement uses TRBV12-3 or TRBV12-4 and TRBJ1-1; D gene unclear. The CDR3 is 12 residues long. V lost 3 bases and J lost 1, with 3 bases in between. The CDR3 spells CASSFGNTEAFF. The CDR3 coding sequence is TGTGCCAGCAGTTTCGGGAACACTGAAGCTTTCTTT.

The gene calls are TRBV5-1 and TRBJ2-1, with TRBD2 matching 7 bases. This CDR3 is built from 14 residues. CDR1 is SGHRS and CDR2 is YFSETQ in the germline V gene. Trimming took 2 bases from V and 6 from J; bases not matched to a gene: 5. CDR3: CASSFLWGGNEQFF. CDR3 DNA sequence: TGCGCCAGCAGCTTTCTCTGGGGGGGCAATGAGCAGTTCTTC.

The chain is built from TRBV6-5 and TRBJ1-1, with 8 bases matching TRBD1. Looked up from germline, CDR1 is MNHEY and CDR2 is SVGAGI. The CDR3 spans 13 residues. The J segment lost 2 bases and the V segment lost 10 bases, leaving 6 bases of the junction unmatched. The chain's CDR3 is CATGTGDNTEAFF. The CDR3 DNA reads TGTGCCACCGGGACAGGCGACAACACTGAAGCTTTCTTT.

The rearrangement joins TRBV27 to TRBJ2-3; 11 nucleotides match TRBD2. The CDR3 is 16 amino acids. V trimming: 3 bases; J trimming: 4 bases; junction bases outside the gene matches: 6. The germline V gene encodes CDR1 MNHEY and CDR2 SMNVEV (reference sequence). The CDR3 region has the DNA TGTGCCAGCAGTTTCACTAGCGGGAGAGTTGCAGATACGCAGTATTTT. This sequence encodes CASSFTSGRVADTQYF.

The gene calls are TRBV11-3 and TRBJ2-2, with D tentatively TRBD2 (7 bases). The ends were cut back, 5 bases at V and 7 bases at J, with 23 bases in the middle. The CDR3 runs to 17 residues. Germline lookup yields CDR1 SGHNT and CDR2 YENEEA. The CDR3 coding sequence is TGTGCCAGCAGCCTTCCCTCAACTGGGGGGGCCAGCGGGGAGCTGTTTTTT. Translating gives CASSLPSTGGASGELFF.

This chain uses TRBV9 with TRBJ1-3, with D possibly matching TRBD1 (6 bases). Germline CDR1 reads SGDLS; CDR2 reads YYNGEE. V was cut by 3 bases and J by 3 bases, with 13 bases left in between. CDR3 size: 15 residues. The CDR3, as DNA: TGTGCCAGCAGCGGTGAGGGGGTCCGTGGAAACACCATATATTTT. As protein: CASSGEGVRGNTIYF.

For the CDR3, the DNA is TGTGCCAGCAGCACACTACAGGGGAAGAATTCACCCCTCCACTTT. Protein sequence: CASSTLQGKNSPLHF. J is TRBJ1-6 and V is TRBV11-2, with 7 bases matching TRBD1. The trim removed 5 bases at V and 7 bases at J, leaving 8 bases unmatched. The CDR3 sequence is 15 residues long. Germline CDR1 reads SGHAT; CDR2 reads FQNNGV.

This clone was seen a handful of times. The chain couples TRBV4-1 to TRBJ2-1; 12 bases are shared with TRBD2. The J segment lost 3 bases and the V segment lost 4 bases, leaving 4 bases of the junction unmatched. This CDR3 contains 16 residues. In germline, CDR1 is MGHRA, CDR2 YSYEKL. In nucleotides, the CDR3 is TGCGCCAGCAGCCGCGGACTAGCGGGGCACTACAATGAGCAGTTCTTC. This sequence encodes CASSRGLAGHYNEQFF.